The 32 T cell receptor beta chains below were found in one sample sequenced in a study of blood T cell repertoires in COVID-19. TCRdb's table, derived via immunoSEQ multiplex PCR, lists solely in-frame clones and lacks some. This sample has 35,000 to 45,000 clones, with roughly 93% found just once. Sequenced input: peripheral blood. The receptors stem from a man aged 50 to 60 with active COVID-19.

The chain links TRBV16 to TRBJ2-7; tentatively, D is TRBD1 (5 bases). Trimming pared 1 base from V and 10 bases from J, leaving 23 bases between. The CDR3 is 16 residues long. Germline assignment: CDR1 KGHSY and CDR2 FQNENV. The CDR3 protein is CASSQLGASSFPGQYF. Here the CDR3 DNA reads TGTGCCAGCAGCCAATTAGGGGCAAGTTCCTTCCCCGGTCAGTACTTC.

CDR3 coding DNA: TGTGCCAGCAGCCCCGGACACCCGAACACTGAAGCTTTCTTT. Its protein product is CASSPGHPNTEAFF. The genes are TRBV11-3 and TRBJ1-1; tentative D call: TRBD1 (5 bases). The CDR3 runs to 14 residues. The V end lost 5 bases, the J end lost 1 base, and 11 bases lay between the germline ends. CDR1 is SGHNT, CDR2 YENEEA, per germline.

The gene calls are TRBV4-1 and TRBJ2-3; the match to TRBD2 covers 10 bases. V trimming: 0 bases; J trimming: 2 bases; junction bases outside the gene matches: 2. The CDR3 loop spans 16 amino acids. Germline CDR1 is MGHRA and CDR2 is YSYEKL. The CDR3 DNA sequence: TGCGCCAGCAGCCAAGATGGGACTAGCGCCACAGATACGCAGTATTTT. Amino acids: CASSQDGTSATDTQYF.

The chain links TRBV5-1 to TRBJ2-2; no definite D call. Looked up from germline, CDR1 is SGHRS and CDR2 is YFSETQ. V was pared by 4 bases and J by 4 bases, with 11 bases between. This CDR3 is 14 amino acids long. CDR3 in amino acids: CASSPAAATGELFF. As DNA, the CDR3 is TGCGCCAGCAGCCCGGCGGCGGCCACCGGGGAGCTGTTTTTT. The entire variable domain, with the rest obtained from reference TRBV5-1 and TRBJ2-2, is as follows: KAGVTQTPRYLIKTRGQQVTLSCSPISGHRSVSWYQQTPGQGLQFLFEYFSETQRNKGNFPGRFSGRQFSNSRSEMNVSTLELGDSALYLCASSPAAATGELFFGEGSRLTVL.

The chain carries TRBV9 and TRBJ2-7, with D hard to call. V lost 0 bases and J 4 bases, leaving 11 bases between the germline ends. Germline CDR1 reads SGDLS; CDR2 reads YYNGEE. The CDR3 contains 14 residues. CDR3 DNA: TGTGCCAGCAGCGTAGGAGGCTACAATTACGAGCAGTACTTC. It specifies CASSVGGYNYEQYF.

The CDR3 DNA reads TGTGCCAGCAGAGGACAGGGAAAAGAGACCCAGTACTTC. Encoded protein: CASRGQGKETQYF. The chain employs TRBV12-3 or TRBV12-4 and TRBJ2-5, with TRBD1 matching over 8 bases. Losses at the gene ends were 6 bases for V and 3 bases for J; bases not matched to a gene: 3. This CDR3 contains 13 residues.

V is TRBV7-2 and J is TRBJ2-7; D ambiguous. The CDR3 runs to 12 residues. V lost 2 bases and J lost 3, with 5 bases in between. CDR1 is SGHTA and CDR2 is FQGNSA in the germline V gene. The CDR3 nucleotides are TGTGCCAGCAGCTTAAACGGCTACGAGCAGTACTTC. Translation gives CASSLNGYEQYF.

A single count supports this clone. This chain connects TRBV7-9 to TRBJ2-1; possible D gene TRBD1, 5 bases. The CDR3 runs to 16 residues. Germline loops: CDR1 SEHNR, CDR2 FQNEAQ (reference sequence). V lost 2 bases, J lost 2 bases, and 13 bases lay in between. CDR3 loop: CASSLSLGRTYNEQFF. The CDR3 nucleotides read TGTGCCAGCAGCTTAAGTCTGGGGCGGACCTACAATGAGCAGTTCTTC.

CDR3: CASSPSGSSYEQYF. CDR3 coding DNA: TGTGCCAGCTCACCGTCCGGGAGCTCCTACGAGCAGTACTTC. The chain couples TRBV18 to TRBJ2-7; tentative D call: TRBD2 (6 bases). The V end lost 3 bases, the J end lost 0 bases, and 9 bases lay between the germline ends. The CDR3 loop spans 14 amino acids. From germline, CDR1 is KGHSH and CDR2 LQKENI.

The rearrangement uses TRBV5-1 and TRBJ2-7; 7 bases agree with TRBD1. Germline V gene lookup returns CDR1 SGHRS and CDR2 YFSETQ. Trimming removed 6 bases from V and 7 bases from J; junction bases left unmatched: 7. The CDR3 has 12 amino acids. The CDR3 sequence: CASTLQGKEQYF. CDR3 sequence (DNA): TGCGCCAGCACCCTACAGGGGAAAGAGCAGTACTTC.

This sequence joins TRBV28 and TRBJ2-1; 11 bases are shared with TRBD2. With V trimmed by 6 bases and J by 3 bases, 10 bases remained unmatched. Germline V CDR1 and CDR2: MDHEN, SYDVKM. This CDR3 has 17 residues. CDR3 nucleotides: TGTGCCAGCAGCTTAGCGGGAGGGGGCTCAGGCTACAATGAGCAGTTCTTC. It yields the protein CASSLAGGGSGYNEQFF. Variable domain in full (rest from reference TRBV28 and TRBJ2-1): DVKVTQSSRYLVKRTGEKVFLECVQDMDHENMFWYRQDPGLGLRLIYFSYDVKMKEKGDIPEGYSVSREKKERFSLILESASTNQTSMYLCASSLAGGGSGYNEQFFGPGTRLTVL.

The CDR3 DNA sequence: TGCGCCAGCAGCTTGGGGACAGTCTCCTACGAGCAGTACTTC. Its translation is CASSLGTVSYEQYF. The rearrangement uses TRBV5-1 and TRBJ2-7, with D maybe TRBD1 (6 bases). Trimming removed 0 bases at V and 0 bases at J, with 7 bases between. CDR1 is SGHRS, CDR2 YFSETQ, per germline. The CDR3 runs to 14 residues.

CDR3 nucleotide sequence: TGCGCCAGCAGCCCGGGGGGACTGATGAACACTGAAGCTTTCTTT. Translating gives CASSPGGLMNTEAFF. V gene TRBV5-1 combines with J gene TRBJ1-1, with D perhaps TRBD1 (5 bases). V gave up 4 bases and J gave up 0 bases, with 13 bases separating them. Germline V gives CDR1 SGHRS, CDR2 YFSETQ. CDR3 length: 15 amino acids.

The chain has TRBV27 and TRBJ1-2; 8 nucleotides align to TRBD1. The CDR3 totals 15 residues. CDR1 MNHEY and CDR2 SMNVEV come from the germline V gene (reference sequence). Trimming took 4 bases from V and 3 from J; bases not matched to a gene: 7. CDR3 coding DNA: TGTGCCAGCAGTTCGCATCAGGGGGCCTACTATGGCTACACCTTC. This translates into CASSSHQGAYYGYTF.

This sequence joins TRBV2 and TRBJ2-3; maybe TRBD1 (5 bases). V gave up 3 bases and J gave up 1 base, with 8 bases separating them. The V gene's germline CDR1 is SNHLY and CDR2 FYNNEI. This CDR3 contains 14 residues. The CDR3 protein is CASSDGRGTDTQYF. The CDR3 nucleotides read TGTGCCAGCAGTGATGGCAGGGGCACAGATACGCAGTATTTT.

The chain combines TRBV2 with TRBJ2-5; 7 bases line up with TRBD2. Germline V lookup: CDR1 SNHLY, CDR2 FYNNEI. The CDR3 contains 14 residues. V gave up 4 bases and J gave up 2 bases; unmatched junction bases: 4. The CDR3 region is CASSGSSGQETQYF. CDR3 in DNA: TGTGCCAGCAGTGGGTCTAGCGGACAAGAGACCCAGTACTTC.

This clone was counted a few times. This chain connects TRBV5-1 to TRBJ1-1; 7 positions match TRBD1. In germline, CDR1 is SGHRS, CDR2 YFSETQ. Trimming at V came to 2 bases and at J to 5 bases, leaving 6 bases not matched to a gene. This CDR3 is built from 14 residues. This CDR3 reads CASSFSGQMTEAFF. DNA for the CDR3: TGCGCCAGCAGCTTCTCGGGACAGATGACTGAAGCTTTCTTT.

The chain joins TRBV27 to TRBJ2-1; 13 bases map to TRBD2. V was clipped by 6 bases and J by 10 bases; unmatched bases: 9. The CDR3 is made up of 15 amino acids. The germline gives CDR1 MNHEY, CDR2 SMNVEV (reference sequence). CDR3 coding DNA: TGTGCCAGCAGCGATGGACTAGCGGGAGTTCACGAGCAGTTCTTC. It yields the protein CASSDGLAGVHEQFF.

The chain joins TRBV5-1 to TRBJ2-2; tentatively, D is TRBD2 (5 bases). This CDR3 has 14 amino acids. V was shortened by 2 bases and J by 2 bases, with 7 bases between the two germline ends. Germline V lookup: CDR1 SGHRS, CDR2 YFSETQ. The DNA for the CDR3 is TGCGCCAGCAGCTTAGCGGAAAACACCGGGGAGCTGTTTTTT. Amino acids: CASSLAENTGELFF.

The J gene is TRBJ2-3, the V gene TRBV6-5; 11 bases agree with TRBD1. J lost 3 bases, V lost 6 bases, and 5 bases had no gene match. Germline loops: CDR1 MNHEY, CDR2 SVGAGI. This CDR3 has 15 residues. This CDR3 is CASSMDRGQTDTQYF. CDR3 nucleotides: TGTGCCAGCAGCATGGACAGGGGGCAGACAGATACGCAGTATTTT.

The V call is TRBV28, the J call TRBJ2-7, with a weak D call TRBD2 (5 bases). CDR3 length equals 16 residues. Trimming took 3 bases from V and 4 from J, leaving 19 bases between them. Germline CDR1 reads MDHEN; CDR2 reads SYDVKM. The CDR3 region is CASSFTLAGTGYEQYF. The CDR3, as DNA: TGTGCCAGCAGTTTTACCCTAGCTGGAACCGGGTACGAGCAGTACTTC.

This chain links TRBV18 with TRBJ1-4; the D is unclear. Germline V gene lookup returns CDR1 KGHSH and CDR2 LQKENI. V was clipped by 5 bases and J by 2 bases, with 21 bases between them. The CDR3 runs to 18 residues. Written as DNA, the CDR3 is TGTGCCAGCTCATCGAGATTTAATTGGGAGGCCACTAATGAAAAACTGTTTTTT. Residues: CASSSRFNWEATNEKLFF.

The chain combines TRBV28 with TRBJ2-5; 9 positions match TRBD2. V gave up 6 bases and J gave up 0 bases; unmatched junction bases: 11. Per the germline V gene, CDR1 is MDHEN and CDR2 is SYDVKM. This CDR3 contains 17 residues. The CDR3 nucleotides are TGTGCCAGCAGGCTGGGGCGGGGGGGAGGCAACCAAGAGACCCAGTACTTC. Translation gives CASRLGRGGGNQETQYF.

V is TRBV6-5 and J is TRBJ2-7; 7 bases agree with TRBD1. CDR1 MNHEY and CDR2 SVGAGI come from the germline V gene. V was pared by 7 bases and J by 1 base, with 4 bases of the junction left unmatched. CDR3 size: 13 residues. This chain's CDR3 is CASTRGPSYEQYF. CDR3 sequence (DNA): TGTGCCAGCACGAGGGGGCCGTCCTACGAGCAGTACTTC.

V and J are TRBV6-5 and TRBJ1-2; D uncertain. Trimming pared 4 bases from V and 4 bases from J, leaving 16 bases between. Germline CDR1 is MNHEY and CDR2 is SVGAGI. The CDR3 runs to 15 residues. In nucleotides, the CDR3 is TGTGCCAGCAGTTTCTCACCTGGACTGAGCTATGGCTACACCTTC. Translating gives CASSFSPGLSYGYTF.

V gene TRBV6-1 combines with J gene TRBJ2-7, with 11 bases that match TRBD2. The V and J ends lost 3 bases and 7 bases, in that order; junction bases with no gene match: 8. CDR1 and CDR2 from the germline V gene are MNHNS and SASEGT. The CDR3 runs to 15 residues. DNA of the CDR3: TGTGCCAGCAGTGAGTCCCTAGCGGGAGGAAGGGAGCAGTACTTC. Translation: CASSESLAGGREQYF.

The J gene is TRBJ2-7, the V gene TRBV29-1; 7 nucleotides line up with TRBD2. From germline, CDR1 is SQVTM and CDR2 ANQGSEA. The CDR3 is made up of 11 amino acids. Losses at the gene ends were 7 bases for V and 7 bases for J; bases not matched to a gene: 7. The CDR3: CSGRERLEQYF. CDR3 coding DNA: TGCAGCGGGCGGGAGAGGCTGGAGCAGTACTTC.

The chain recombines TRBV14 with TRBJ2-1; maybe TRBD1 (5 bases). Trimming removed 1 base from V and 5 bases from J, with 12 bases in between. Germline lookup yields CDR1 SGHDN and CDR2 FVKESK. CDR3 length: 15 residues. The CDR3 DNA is TGTGCCAGCAGCCAAGTACGACAGAGTAACAATGAGCAGTTCTTC. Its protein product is CASSQVRQSNNEQFF.

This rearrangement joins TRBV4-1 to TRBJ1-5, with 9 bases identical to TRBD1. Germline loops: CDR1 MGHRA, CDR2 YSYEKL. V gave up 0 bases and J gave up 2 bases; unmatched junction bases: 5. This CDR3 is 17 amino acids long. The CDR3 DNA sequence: TGCGCCAGCAGCCAAGATGGGACAGGGAAGGGCAATCAGCCCCAGCATTTT. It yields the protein CASSQDGTGKGNQPQHF.

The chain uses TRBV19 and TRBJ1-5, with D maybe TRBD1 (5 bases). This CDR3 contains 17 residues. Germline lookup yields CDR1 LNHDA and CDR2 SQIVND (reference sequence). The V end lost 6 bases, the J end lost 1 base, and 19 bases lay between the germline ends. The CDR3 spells CASSKGRGGRSNQPQHF. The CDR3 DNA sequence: TGTGCCAGTAGCAAGGGGAGGGGCGGAAGGAGCAATCAGCCCCAGCATTTT.

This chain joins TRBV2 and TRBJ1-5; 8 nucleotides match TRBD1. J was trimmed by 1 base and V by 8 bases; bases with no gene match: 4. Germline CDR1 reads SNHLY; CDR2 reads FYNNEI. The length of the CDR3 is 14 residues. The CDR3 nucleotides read TGTGCCAGCGCCCGGACAGGGAGCAATCAGCCCCAGCATTTT. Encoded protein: CASARTGSNQPQHF.

The DNA of the CDR3 is TGTGCCAGCAGCCGAACAGGAATCGATGGCTACACCTTC. This translates into CASSRTGIDGYTF. The V call is TRBV12-3 or TRBV12-4, the J call TRBJ1-2; weak D call: TRBD1 (5 bases). This CDR3 is built from 13 residues. Trimming stripped 6 bases from V and 6 bases from J, with 14 bases between.